This T cell receptor (beta chain) was retrieved from a study of shared clonotypes between healthy human individuals. Study information: The cohort comprised a couple of women and a few men. Their ages spanned 18 to 49 years. The study's findings and limits: Several donors shared around 5.2% of their naive CD4 clonotypes. Clonotypes shared by all four donors outscored non-shared clonotypes in generation probability. Exclusively blood specimens were collected; tissue repertoires likely differ.

As regards this clone: Its antigen is still unknown.

Generated by immunoSEQ multiplex PCR, the TCRdb table keeps only in-frame clones and is missing some. The sample includes roughly 2 million clones, 90% to 96% of them seen just once. Looked up from germline, CDR1 is KGHSH and CDR2 is LQKENI. The V and J ends lost 2 bases and 6 bases, in that order; junction bases with no gene match: 4. The CDR3 length is 14 residues. V and J are TRBV18 and TRBJ1-5; TRBD1 matches 7 bases. The source is a young man in good health. The sample taken for sequencing was naive CD4+ T cells sorted from blood. Subset described: CD45RA+ positively selected. CDR3 nucleotides: TGTGCCAGCTCACCAGACAGGGAGGGTCAGCCCCAGCATTTT. Translated, it gives CASSPDREGQPQHF.